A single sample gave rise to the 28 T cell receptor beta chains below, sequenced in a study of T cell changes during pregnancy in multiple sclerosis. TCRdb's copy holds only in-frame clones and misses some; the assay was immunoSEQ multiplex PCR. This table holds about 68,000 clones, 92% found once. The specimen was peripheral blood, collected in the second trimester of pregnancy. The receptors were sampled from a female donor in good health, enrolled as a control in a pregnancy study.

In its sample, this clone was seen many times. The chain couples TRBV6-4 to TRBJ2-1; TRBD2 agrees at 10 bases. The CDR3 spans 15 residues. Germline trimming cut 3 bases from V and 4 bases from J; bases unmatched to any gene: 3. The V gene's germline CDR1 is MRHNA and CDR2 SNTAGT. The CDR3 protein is CASSEKREGYNEQFF. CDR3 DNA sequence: TGTGCCAGCAGTGAAAAGCGGGAGGGATACAATGAGCAGTTCTTC.

CDR3 sequence reads: CASSVRTGGATDTQYF. The CDR3 nucleotides read TGTGCCAGCAGCGTTCGGACAGGGGGCGCGACAGATACGCAGTATTTT. This chain joins TRBV9 and TRBJ2-3; TRBD1 matches 11 bases. The CDR3 totals 16 residues. Germline lookup yields CDR1 SGDLS and CDR2 YYNGEE. V lost 2 bases and J lost 3; bases outside the gene matches: 5.

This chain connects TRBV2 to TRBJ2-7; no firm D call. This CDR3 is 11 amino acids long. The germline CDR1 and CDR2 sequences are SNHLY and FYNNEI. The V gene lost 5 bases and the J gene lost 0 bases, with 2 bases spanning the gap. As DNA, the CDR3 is TGTGCCAGCAGTCTCTCCTACGAGCAGTACTTC. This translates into CASSLSYEQYF.

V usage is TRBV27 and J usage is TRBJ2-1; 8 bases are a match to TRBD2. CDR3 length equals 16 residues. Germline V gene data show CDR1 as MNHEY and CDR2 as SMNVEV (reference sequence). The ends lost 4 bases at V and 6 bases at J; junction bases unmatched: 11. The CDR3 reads CASSSPTGSGTNEQFF. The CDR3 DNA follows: TGTGCCAGCAGTTCCCCTACGGGTAGCGGGACCAATGAGCAGTTCTTC.

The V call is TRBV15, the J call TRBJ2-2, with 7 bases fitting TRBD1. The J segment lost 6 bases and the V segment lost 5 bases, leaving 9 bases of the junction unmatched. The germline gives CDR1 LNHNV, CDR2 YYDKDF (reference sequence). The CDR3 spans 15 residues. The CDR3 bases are TGTGCCACCAGCCCCCGACAGGGTCTACCCGGGGAGCTGTTTTTT. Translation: CATSPRQGLPGELFF. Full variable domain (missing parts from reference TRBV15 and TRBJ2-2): DAMVIQNPRYQVTQFGKPVTLSCSQTLNHNVMYWYQQKSSQAPKLLFHYYDKDFNNEADTPDNFQSRRPNTSFCFLDIRSPGLGDTAMYLCATSPRQGLPGELFFGEGSRLTVL.

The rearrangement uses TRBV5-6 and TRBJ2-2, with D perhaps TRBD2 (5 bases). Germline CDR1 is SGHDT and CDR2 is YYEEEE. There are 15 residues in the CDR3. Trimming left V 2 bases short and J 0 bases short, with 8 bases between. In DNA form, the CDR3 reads TGTGCCAGCAGCTTTCCGGGGACGAACACCGGGGAGCTGTTTTTT. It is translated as CASSFPGTNTGELFF. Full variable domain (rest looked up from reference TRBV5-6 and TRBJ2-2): DAGVTQSPTHLIKTRGQQVTLRCSPKSGHDTVSWYQQALGQGPQFIFQYYEEEERQRGNFPDRFSGHQFPNYSSELNVNALLLGDSALYLCASSFPGTNTGELFFGEGSRLTVL.

Written as DNA, the CDR3 is TGTGCCAGTAGCGTACTTCATAGCGGAGGTCACACAGATACGCAGTATTTT. Its protein product is CASSVLHSGGHTDTQYF. The chain is built from TRBV19 and TRBJ2-3; TRBD2 is a possible D gene (6 bases). The germline gives CDR1 LNHDA, CDR2 SQIVND (reference sequence). Trimming cost V 6 bases and J 2 bases, with 21 bases left between them. The CDR3 consists of 17 residues.

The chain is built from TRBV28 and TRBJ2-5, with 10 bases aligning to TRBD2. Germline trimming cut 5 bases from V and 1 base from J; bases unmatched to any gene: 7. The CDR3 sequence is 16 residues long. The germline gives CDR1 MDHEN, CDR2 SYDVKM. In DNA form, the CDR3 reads TGTGCCAGCAGTCCTACTAGCGGGAAGTCCCAAGAGACCCAGTACTTC. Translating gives CASSPTSGKSQETQYF.

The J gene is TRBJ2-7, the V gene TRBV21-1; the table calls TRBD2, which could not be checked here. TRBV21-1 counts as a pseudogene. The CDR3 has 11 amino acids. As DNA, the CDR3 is TGTGCCAGCAGCAGAGAGGACGAGCAGTACTTC. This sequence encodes CASSREDEQYF.

The CDR3 reads CASSYYVGQGYEQYF. CDR3 nucleotides: TGTGCCAGCAGTTACTATGTGGGACAGGGCTACGAGCAGTACTTC. The rearrangement uses TRBV6-5 and TRBJ2-7; 9 bases are shared with TRBD1. The ends lost 1 base at V and 3 bases at J; junction bases unmatched: 4. Germline V gene sequence: CDR1 MNHEY, CDR2 SVGAGI. This CDR3 has 15 amino acids.

The CDR3 region is CASSRTWDSLGAQYF. The CDR3 DNA is TGTGCCAGCAGCCGGACCTGGGACTCCTTGGGAGCGCAGTACTTC. This sequence joins TRBV27 and TRBJ2-7; D may be TRBD2 (6 bases). The germline gives CDR1 MNHEY, CDR2 SMNVEV (reference sequence). The ends were cut back, 6 bases at V and 9 bases at J, with 24 bases in the middle. CDR3 length: 15 amino acids.

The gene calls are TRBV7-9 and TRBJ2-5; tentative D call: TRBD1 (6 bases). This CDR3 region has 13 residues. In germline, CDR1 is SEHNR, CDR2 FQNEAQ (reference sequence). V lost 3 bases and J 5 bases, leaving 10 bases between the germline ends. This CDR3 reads CASSFRGVETQYF. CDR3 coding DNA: TGTGCCAGCAGCTTCAGGGGAGTGGAGACCCAGTACTTC.

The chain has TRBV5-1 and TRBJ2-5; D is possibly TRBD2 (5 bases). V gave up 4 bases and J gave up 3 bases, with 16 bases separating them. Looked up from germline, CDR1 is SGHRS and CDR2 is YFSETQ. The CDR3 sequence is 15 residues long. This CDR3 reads CASSLFTLGEETQYF. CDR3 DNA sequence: TGCGCCAGCAGCCTCTTTACCTTGGGAGAAGAGACCCAGTACTTC.

The CDR3 here is CASSLKRRNTGELFF. The CDR3 DNA is TGTGCCAGCAGTTTAAAGCGGAGGAACACCGGGGAGCTGTTTTTT. The rearrangement uses TRBV28 and TRBJ2-2, with a weak D call TRBD2 (5 bases). The germline V gene has CDR1 MDHEN and CDR2 SYDVKM. V was shortened by 2 bases and J by 1 base, with 8 bases between the two germline ends. This CDR3 is 15 amino acids long.

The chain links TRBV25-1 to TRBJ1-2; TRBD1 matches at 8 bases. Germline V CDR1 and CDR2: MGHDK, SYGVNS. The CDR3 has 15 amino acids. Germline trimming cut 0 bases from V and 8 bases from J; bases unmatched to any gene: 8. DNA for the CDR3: TGTGCCAGCAGTGAATACCCAGGGGGCGATCACGGCTACACCTTC. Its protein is CASSEYPGGDHGYTF.

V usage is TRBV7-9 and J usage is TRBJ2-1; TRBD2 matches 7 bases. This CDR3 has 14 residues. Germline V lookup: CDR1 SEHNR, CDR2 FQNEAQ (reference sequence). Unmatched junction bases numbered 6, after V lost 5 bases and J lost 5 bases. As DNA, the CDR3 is TGTGCCAGCAGCCTCTCGACTAGCCACAATGAGCAGTTCTTC. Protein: CASSLSTSHNEQFF.

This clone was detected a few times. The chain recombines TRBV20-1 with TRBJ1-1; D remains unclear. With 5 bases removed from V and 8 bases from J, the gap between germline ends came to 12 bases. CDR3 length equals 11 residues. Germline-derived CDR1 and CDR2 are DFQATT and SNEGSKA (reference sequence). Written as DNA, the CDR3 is TGCAGTGCTCCCGAGACTGGGGAAGCTTTCTTT. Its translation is CSAPETGEAFF.

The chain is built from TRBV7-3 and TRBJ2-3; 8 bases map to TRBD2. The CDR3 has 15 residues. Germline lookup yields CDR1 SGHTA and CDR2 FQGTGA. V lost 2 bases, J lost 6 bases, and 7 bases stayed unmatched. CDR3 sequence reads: CASSLRGLAGDTQYF. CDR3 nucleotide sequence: TGTGCCAGCAGCTTACGGGGGCTAGCGGGCGATACGCAGTATTTT.

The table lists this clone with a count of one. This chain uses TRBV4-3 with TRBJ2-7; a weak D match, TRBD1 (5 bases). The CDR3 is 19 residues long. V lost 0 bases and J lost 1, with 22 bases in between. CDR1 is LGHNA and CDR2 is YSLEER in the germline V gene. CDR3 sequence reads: CASSQEGGQGSGPSYEQYF. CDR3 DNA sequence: TGCGCCAGCAGCCAAGAAGGCGGTCAGGGCAGTGGACCTTCCTACGAGCAGTACTTC.

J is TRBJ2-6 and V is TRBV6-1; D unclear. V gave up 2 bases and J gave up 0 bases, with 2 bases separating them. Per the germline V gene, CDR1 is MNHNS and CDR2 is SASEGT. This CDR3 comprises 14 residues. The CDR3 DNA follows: TGTGCCAGCAGTGAACTCTCTGGGGCCAACGTCCTGACTTTC. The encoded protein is CASSELSGANVLTF.

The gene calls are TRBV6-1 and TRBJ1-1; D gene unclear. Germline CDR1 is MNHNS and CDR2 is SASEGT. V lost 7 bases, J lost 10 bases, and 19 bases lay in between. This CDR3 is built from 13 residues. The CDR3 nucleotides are TGTGCCAGCATTATTTACAGCGGCCAAACAGCTTTCTTT. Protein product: CASIIYSGQTAFF.

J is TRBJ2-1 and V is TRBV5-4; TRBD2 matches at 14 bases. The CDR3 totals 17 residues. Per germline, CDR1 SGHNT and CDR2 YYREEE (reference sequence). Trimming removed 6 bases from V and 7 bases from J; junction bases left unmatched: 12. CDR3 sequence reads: CASNGPTSGRGRNEQFF. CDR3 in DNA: TGTGCCAGCAACGGACCGACTAGCGGGAGGGGGCGGAATGAGCAGTTCTTC.

The CDR3 spells CASSSRVRSNEKLFF. In nucleotides, the CDR3 is TGTGCCAGCAGCTCCCGGGTACGGTCTAATGAAAAACTGTTTTTT. This chain uses TRBV7-8 with TRBJ1-4; D remains ambiguous. Per germline, CDR1 SGHVS and CDR2 FQNEAQ. CDR3 length: 15 residues. The ends were cut back, 4 bases at V and 3 bases at J, with 12 bases in the middle. The whole variable domain, filled in from reference TRBV7-8 and TRBJ1-4, reads GAGVSQSPRYKVAKRGQDVALRCDPISGHVSLFWYQQALGQGPEFLTYFQNEAQLDKSGLPSDRFFAERPEGSVSTLKIQRTQQEDSAVYLCASSSRVRSNEKLFFGSGTQLSVL.

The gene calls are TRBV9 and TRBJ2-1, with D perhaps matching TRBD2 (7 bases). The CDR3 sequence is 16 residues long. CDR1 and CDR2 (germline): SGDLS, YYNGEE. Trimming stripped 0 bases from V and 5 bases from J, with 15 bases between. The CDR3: CASSVAGGPYNNEQFF. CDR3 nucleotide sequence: TGTGCCAGCAGCGTAGCGGGGGGCCCATATAACAATGAGCAGTTCTTC.

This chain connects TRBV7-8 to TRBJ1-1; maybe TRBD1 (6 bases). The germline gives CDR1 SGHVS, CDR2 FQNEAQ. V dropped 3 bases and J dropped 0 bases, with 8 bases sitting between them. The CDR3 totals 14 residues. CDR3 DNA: TGTGCCAGCAGCTTTGGACAGCTGAACACTGAAGCTTTCTTT. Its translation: CASSFGQLNTEAFF.

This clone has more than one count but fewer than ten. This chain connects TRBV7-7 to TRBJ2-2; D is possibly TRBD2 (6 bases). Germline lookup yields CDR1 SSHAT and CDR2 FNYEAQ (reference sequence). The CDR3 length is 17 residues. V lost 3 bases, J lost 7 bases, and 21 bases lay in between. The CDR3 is CASSLEGFGKIGGELFF. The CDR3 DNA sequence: TGTGCCAGCAGCTTGGAGGGGTTCGGGAAGATAGGCGGGGAGCTGTTTTTT. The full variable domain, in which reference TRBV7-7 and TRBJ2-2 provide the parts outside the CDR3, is GAGVSQSPRYKVTKRGQDVTLRCDPISSHATLYWYQQALGQGPEFLTYFNYEAQPDKSGLPSDRFSAERPEGSISTLTIQRTEQRDSAMYRCASSLEGFGKIGGELFFGEGSRLTVL.

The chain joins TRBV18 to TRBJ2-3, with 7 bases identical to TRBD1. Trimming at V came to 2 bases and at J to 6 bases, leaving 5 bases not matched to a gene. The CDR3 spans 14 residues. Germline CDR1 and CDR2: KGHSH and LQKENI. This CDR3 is CASSPRQGRDTQYF. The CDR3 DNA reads TGTGCCAGCTCACCAAGACAGGGTCGGGATACGCAGTATTTT.

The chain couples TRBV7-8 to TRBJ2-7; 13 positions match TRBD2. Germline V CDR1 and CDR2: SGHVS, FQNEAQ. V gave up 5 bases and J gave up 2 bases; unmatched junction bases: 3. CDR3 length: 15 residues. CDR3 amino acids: CASSPGLAGTYEQYF. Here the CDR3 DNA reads TGTGCCAGCAGCCCGGGACTAGCGGGGACCTACGAGCAGTACTTC.